The 22 T cell receptor beta chains below all came from one sample that was sequenced in a study of T cell clonality in common variable immunodeficiency. Data came from immunoSEQ multiplex PCR; TCRdb stores just in-frame clones and leaves some out. The sample contains about 35,000 clones, none occurring once; about 0.86% lies in the top ten. Material: peripheral blood mononuclear cells. The receptor set was obtained from a person between 18 and 75 years old in good health.

This clone was seen repeatedly, ten times or more. The read stops 3 residues short of the end of the CDR3; the missing end is completed from the germline J gene. This chain connects TRBV20-1 to TRBJ1-4; possibly TRBD1 for D (6 bases). Trimming cost V 3 bases and J 6 bases, with 17 bases left between them. This CDR3 spans 15 amino acids. In germline, CDR1 is DFQATT, CDR2 SNEGSKA (reference sequence). The CDR3 sequence is CSARVHRASHEKLFF. The sequenced part of the CDR3 DNA is TGCAGTGCTAGGGTCCACAGGGCAAGTCATGAAAAA.

Ten or more counts support this clone. Read data end 3 residues before the CDR3 end; the end is taken from the germline J gene. J is TRBJ1-4 and V is TRBV12-3 or TRBV12-4; weak D call: TRBD1 (5 bases). The V gene lost 5 bases and the J gene lost 7 bases, with 14 bases spanning the gap. CDR3 length equals 14 residues. The DNA read from the CDR3 is TGTGCCAGCAGTCGACAGATAGGTGGTGAAAAA. It is translated as CASSRQIGGEK. The whole CDR3 is CASSRQIGGEKLFF.

This clone showed up many times. The read finishes 3 residues shy of the CDR3 end, and the germline J gene is used to complete it. The J gene is TRBJ2-5, the V gene TRBV7-2; TRBD1 matches 8 bases. The CDR3 consists of 14 residues. V lost 5 bases and J lost 3; bases outside the gene matches: 5. Germline V gene lookup returns CDR1 SGHTA and CDR2 FQGNSA. The chain's CDR3 is CASSLMTGEETQYF. Incomplete CDR3 DNA: TGTGCCAGCAGCCTCATGACAGGGGAAGAGACC.

The table lists this clone with many counts. The read ends 3 residues before the CDR3 terminus; that terminus is restored from the germline J gene. The V and J genes are TRBV19 and TRBJ1-1; D may be TRBD1 (5 bases). The CDR3 is 13 amino acids. Germline V gene sequence: CDR1 LNHDA, CDR2 SQIVND (reference sequence). The CDR3 spells CASSIGGLSGAFF. The covered CDR3 bases are TGTGCCAGTAGTATAGGGGGACTATCGGGG.

About this clone: The missing CDR3 end, 3 residues past where the read stops, is filled in from the germline J gene. V and J are TRBV20-1 and TRBJ1-5, with 7 bases matching TRBD1. This CDR3 is built from 13 residues. Germline values: CDR1 DFQATT, CDR2 SNEGSKA (reference sequence). J gave up 5 bases and V 1 base, and 2 bases lay outside the gene matches. The CDR3 bases that were read are TGCAGTGCTAGAGTAGGGGGCGATCAGCCC. Amino acid sequence: CSARVGGDQP. The full CDR3 protein is CSARVGGDQPQHF.

This clone was recorded at least ten times. The CDR3 protein is CASSLVGGSRTDTQYF. The sequenced part of the CDR3 DNA is TGTGCCAGCAGCCTCGTCGGCGGGAGCCGCACAGATACG. V usage is TRBV7-3 and J usage is TRBJ2-3; 7 bases align to TRBD2. The read terminates 3 residues before the CDR3 end, so the remaining end is supplied by the germline J gene. The CDR3 totals 16 residues. J gave up 1 base and V 5 bases, and 9 bases lay outside the gene matches. From germline, CDR1 is SGHTA and CDR2 FQGTGA.

Remarks on this clone: The read ends 3 residues shy of where the CDR3 ends; the end is completed using the germline J gene. The rearrangement joins TRBV29-1 to TRBJ2-1; 7 nucleotides match TRBD1. CDR1 is SQVTM and CDR2 is ANQGSEA in the germline V gene. V lost 7 bases to trimming and J lost 8 bases; unmatched junction nucleotides: 2. The CDR3 runs to 10 residues. The CDR3 DNA, read in part, is TGCAGCGCCGACAGGGATGAG. This gives the protein CSADRDE. The full CDR3 reads CSADRDEQFF.

This clone was counted ten times or more. The sequenced fragment ends 3 residues before the CDR3 boundary, so the rest is inferred from the germline J gene. This chain connects TRBV5-1 to TRBJ1-4; 9 positions match TRBD1. The germline CDR1 and CDR2 sequences are SGHRS and YFSETQ. Trimming removed 0 bases from V and 4 bases from J; junction bases left unmatched: 13. The CDR3 covers 19 residues. The CDR3 here is CASSLEPGTGMVDNEKLFF. The CDR3 bases that were read are TGCGCCAGCAGCTTGGAACCCGGGACAGGGATGGTAGATAATGAAAAA.

This clone was counted at least ten times. The CDR3 end lies 3 residues beyond the end of the read and is filled in from the germline J gene. This chain links TRBV5-4 with TRBJ2-7, with 10 bases fitting TRBD1. Germline CDR1 is SGHNT and CDR2 is YYREEE (reference sequence). The CDR3 loop spans 15 amino acids. Trimming took 0 bases from V and 1 from J; bases not matched to a gene: 1. The DNA read from the CDR3 is TGTGCCAGCAGCTTGGGGGGACAGGGGTCCTACGAG. Its translation is CASSLGGQGSYE. The entire CDR3 protein is CASSLGGQGSYEQYF. Using reference TRBV5-4 and TRBJ2-7 for the parts outside the CDR3, the full variable domain is ETGVTQSPTHLIKTRGQQVTLRCSSQSGHNTVSWYQQALGQGPQFIFQYYREEENGRGNFPPRFSGLQFPNYSSELNVNALELDDSALYLCASSLGGQGSYEQYFGPGTRLTVT.

This clone was detected many times. Coverage ceases 3 residues before the CDR3 finishes, and the germline J gene fills in the end. V is TRBV4-1 and J is TRBJ2-5, with TRBD2 identical over 7 bases. Germline V gene lookup returns CDR1 MGHRA and CDR2 YSYEKL. V gave up 4 bases and J gave up 2 bases; unmatched junction bases: 7. This CDR3 comprises 15 residues. The CDR3 DNA, read in part, is TGCGCCAGCAGCCCCGCTAGCGGAAATCAAGAGACC. Its translation: CASSPASGNQET. The full CDR3 is CASSPASGNQETQYF.

This clone appeared many times. The CDR3 extends 3 residues past the end of the read, so its final part is completed from the germline J gene. The J gene is TRBJ2-1, the V gene TRBV19; 12 positions agree with TRBD2. The CDR3 contains 15 residues. The V and J ends lost 5 bases and 8 bases, in that order; junction bases with no gene match: 7. Germline loops: CDR1 LNHDA, CDR2 SQIVND (reference sequence). The CDR3 sequence is CASSDLAGGPDEQFF. The CDR3 bases that were read are TGTGCCAGTAGTGACCTAGCGGGAGGGCCAGATGAG.

This clone was counted ten times or more. The read stops 3 residues short of the end of the CDR3; the missing end is completed from the germline J gene. V and J are TRBV5-4 and TRBJ2-7; 8 nucleotides line up with TRBD1. This CDR3 comprises 14 residues. J was trimmed by 2 bases and V by 4 bases; bases with no gene match: 5. The germline V gene has CDR1 SGHNT and CDR2 YYREEE (reference sequence). The CDR3 DNA, read in part, is TGTGCCAGCAGCCCGACAGGGGTCGCCTACGAG. It codes for CASSPTGVAYE. The CDR3, in full, reads CASSPTGVAYEQYF.

This clone appeared many times. The read falls 3 residues short of the CDR3 end, and the missing part is taken from the germline J gene. The chain links TRBV19 to TRBJ2-1; 7 bases match TRBD1. Germline V gene lookup returns CDR1 LNHDA and CDR2 SQIVND (reference sequence). With V trimmed by 3 bases and J by 6 bases, 8 bases remained unmatched. The CDR3 runs to 15 residues. CDR3 residues: CASSISQGVGNEQFF. CDR3 DNA, as far as it was read: TGTGCCAGTAGTATCTCGCAGGGGGTGGGCAATGAG.

There are many counts of this clone. The CDR3 end falls 3 residues outside the read, so it is completed with the germline J gene. V gene TRBV7-8 combines with J gene TRBJ2-7; D ambiguous. CDR1 and CDR2 from the germline V gene are SGHVS and FQNEAQ. The CDR3 sequence is 16 residues long. With 2 bases removed from V and 0 bases from J, the gap between germline ends came to 14 bases. CDR3 in amino acids: CASSLMGSLSSYEQYF. The CDR3 DNA, read in part, is TGTGCCAGCAGCTTAATGGGCAGTCTTAGCTCCTACGAG.

The table lists this clone with many counts. The read ends 3 residues early relative to the CDR3; the germline J gene fills the gap. The chain links TRBV20-1 to TRBJ1-5; the D gene is possibly TRBD1 (5 bases). The CDR3 loop spans 13 amino acids. In germline, CDR1 is DFQATT, CDR2 SNEGSKA (reference sequence). V was shortened by 4 bases and J by 2 bases, with 9 bases between the two germline ends. The CDR3 here is CSAIGAGNQPQHF. CDR3 DNA (partial): TGCAGTGCTATAGGGGCGGGCAATCAGCCC.

This clone showed up many times. The DNA ends 3 residues before the CDR3 does, and the rest of the CDR3 is filled in from the germline J gene. The V call is TRBV19, the J call TRBJ2-3; tentatively, D is TRBD2 (5 bases). The CDR3 sequence is 13 residues long. Trimming cost V 2 bases and J 3 bases, with 6 bases left between them. Germline CDR1 LNHDA, CDR2 SQIVND (reference sequence). CDR3 sequence: CASSIPGTDTQYF. The covered CDR3 bases are TGTGCCAGTAGTATACCGGGGACAGATACG.

This clone has at least ten counts. With the read ending 3 residues before the CDR3 end, the germline J gene is used to fill in that end. This chain connects TRBV18 to TRBJ2-5; the D gene is possibly TRBD1 (7 bases). Germline assignment: CDR1 KGHSH and CDR2 LQKENI. The V end was cut by 8 bases, the J end by 3 bases, with 19 bases between. The CDR3 length is 15 residues. CDR3 DNA, as far as it was read: TGTGCCAGCGGGCACCGGAGGGGGCGGGAAGAGACC. The encoded protein is CASGHRRGREET. The entire CDR3 protein reads CASGHRRGREETQYF.

This clone was observed at least ten times. This CDR3 is CASIGDRDKRSEQFF. The CDR3 DNA, read in part, is TGTGCCAGCATCGGAGACAGGGATAAGCGAAGTGAG. This chain connects TRBV5-4 to TRBJ2-1; 7 bases are a match to TRBD1. With the read ending 3 residues before the CDR3 end, the germline J gene is used to fill in that end. The germline V gene encodes CDR1 SGHNT and CDR2 YYREEE (reference sequence). J gave up 9 bases and V 6 bases, and 15 bases lay outside the gene matches. The CDR3 runs 15 residues.

This clone appeared many times. The read comes to an end 3 residues before the CDR3 does, leaving the germline J gene to fill in the end. This chain joins TRBV9 and TRBJ1-1; a weak D match, TRBD1 (6 bases). Germline V gene data show CDR1 as SGDLS and CDR2 as YYNGEE. This CDR3 is built from 14 residues. CDR3 DNA, as far as it was read: TGTGCCAGCAGCCTCCTGACAGGCCCGGCAGAA. It yields the protein CASSLLTGPAE. The entire CDR3 protein reads CASSLLTGPAEAFF.

This clone was seen ten or more times. The CDR3 extends 3 residues past the end of the read, so its final part is completed from the germline J gene. The chain joins TRBV20-1 to TRBJ1-1; 7 bases match TRBD1. Germline CDR1 is DFQATT and CDR2 is SNEGSKA (reference sequence). The CDR3 sequence is 14 residues long. V shed 6 bases, J shed 2 bases, and the junction held 9 bases outside the gene matches. This CDR3 is CSAGLGQLNTEAFF. The CDR3 bases that were read are TGCAGTGCAGGATTGGGACAGCTTAACACTGAA.

This clone was observed many times. The read terminates 3 residues before the CDR3 end, so the remaining end is supplied by the germline J gene. The chain joins TRBV5-6 to TRBJ2-7; D unclear. This CDR3 has 13 residues. V was pared by 1 base and J by 3 bases, with 8 bases between. Germline lookup yields CDR1 SGHDT and CDR2 YYEEEE. This CDR3 reads CASSLTHNYEQYF. The CDR3 DNA, read in part, is TGTGCCAGCAGCTTGACCCACAACTACGAG.

This clone was seen repeatedly, ten times or more. The read ends 3 residues shy of where the CDR3 ends; the end is completed using the germline J gene. V is TRBV19 and J is TRBJ1-4; tentative D call: TRBD1 (5 bases). V gave up 7 bases and J gave up 6 bases, with 15 bases separating them. Germline lookup yields CDR1 LNHDA and CDR2 SQIVND (reference sequence). CDR3 length equals 14 residues. The CDR3 region is CASTLEGLDEKLFF. Partial CDR3 DNA: TGTGCCAGTACTTTGGAGGGACTTGATGAAAAA.